This T cell receptor (beta chain) derives from a study of T cells after yellow fever vaccination. Trimming cost V 4 bases and J 7 bases, with 13 bases left between them. CDR1 is SQVTM and CDR2 is ANQGSEA in the germline V gene. The CDR3 runs 13 residues. TCRdb re-analysed the 5' RACE reads in MiXCR, keeping a single row per CDR3 protein. The repertoire holds 350,000 to 450,000 distinct CDR3 sequences, with roughly 6.2% as singletons. Points from the study as a whole: Overlap between CD4 and CD8 compartments was detected for a small share of clonotypes.

This clonotype was found many times. Its antigen is still unknown. The clonotype originates from a man younger than 40 who received the YFV17D yellow fever vaccine. The V gene is TRBV29-1, the J gene TRBJ2-2; possible D gene TRBD2, 5 bases. The specimen comprised PBMCs, sampled 5 days after the yellow fever booster vaccination. The chain's CDR3 is CSVVKRSFGELFF. The DNA of the CDR3 is TGCAGCGTTGTTAAGCGGAGTTTCGGGGAGCTGTTTTTT.